This T cell receptor (beta chain) was captured by sequencing in a study of T cells expressing NK-cell markers. Findings and limits, study-wide: Clones of NKG2C+ T cells that had expanded were of unclear HCMV specificity.

One entry per CDR3 protein, without DNA, is what TCRdb gives after re-calling the 5' RACE reads. The table lists about 260,000 distinct CDR3 sequences. On this clonotype itself: As yet, its antigen is unknown.

CDR3 length: 16 residues. The chain recombines TRBV12-3 or TRBV12-4 with TRBJ1-6; the D call from TCRdb, TRBD1, cannot be confirmed without DNA. The sequence derives from a woman aged 18-70 years in good health. Specimen: blood T cells: a sorted CD56 or NKG2C T cell subset, CD4+ or CD8+ T cells, or bulk PBMC T cells (not recorded which). CDR3 amino acids: CASSLGGQGAYSPLHF.